Sequencing of this T cell receptor (beta chain) was carried out in a study of CD8 T cells in Susac syndrome. Germline loops: CDR1 MNHNS, CDR2 SASEGT. With 3 bases removed from V and 5 bases from J, the gap between germline ends came to 23 bases. CDR3 length equals 17 residues. RNA was extracted with the RNeasy kit, and a quantity of about 0.45 to 1 ug was reverse transcribed using random hexamers. A single record per CDR3 protein comes from TCRdb applying MiXCR to the immunoSEQ multiplex PCR reads. The repertoire holds some 60,000 distinct CDR3 sequences, with about 92% as singletons. This sequence joins TRBV6-1 and TRBJ2-7, with D hard to call. Sequencing was carried out using CD8+ T cells from PBMCs. The origin of this receptor is a human donor in good health. The CDR3 here is CASSDPATDSPEDEQYF. CDR3 DNA sequence: TGTGCCAGCAGTGATCCCGCAACCGACTCCCCCGAAGACGAGCAGTACTTC.